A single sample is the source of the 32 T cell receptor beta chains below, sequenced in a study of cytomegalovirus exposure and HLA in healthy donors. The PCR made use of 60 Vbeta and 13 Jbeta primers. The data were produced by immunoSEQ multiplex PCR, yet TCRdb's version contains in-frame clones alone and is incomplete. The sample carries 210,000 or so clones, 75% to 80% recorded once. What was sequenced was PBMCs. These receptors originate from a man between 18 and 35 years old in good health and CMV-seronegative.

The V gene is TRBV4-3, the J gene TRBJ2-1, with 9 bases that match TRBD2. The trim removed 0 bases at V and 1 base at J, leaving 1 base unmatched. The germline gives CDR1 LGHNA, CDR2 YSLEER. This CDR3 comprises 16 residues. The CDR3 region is CASSQDAGGSYNEQFF. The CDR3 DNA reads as TGCGCCAGCAGCCAAGATGCGGGGGGGTCCTACAATGAGCAGTTCTTC.

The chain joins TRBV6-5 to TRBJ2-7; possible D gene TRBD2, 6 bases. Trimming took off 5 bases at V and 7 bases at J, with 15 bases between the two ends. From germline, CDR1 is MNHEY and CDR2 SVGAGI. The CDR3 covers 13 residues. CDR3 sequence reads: CASSEGGAGEQYF. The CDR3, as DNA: TGTGCCAGCAGTGAAGGAGGGGCCGGAGAGCAGTACTTC.

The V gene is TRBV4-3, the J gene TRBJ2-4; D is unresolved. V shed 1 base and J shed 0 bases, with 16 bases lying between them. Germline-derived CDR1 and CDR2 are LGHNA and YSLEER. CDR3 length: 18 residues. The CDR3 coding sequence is TGCGCCAGCAGCCAAGCCCCGGTGCTCAACTTAGCCAAAAACATTCAGTACTTC. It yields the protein CASSQAPVLNLAKNIQYF.

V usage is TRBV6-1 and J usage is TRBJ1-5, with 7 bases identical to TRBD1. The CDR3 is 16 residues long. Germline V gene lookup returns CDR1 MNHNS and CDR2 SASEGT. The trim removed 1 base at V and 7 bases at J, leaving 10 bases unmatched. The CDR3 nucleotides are TGTGCCAGCAGTGAAGTCGGAGGGGGCGGGAGGCAGCCCCAGCATTTT. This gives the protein CASSEVGGGGRQPQHF.

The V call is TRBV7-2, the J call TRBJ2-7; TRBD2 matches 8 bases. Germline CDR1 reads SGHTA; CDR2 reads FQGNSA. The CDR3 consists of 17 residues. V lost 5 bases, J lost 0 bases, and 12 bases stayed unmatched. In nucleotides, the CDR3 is TGTGCCAGCAGCCGACCCCTTACTAGCGGCCTCTCCTACGAGCAGTACTTC. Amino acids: CASSRPLTSGLSYEQYF.

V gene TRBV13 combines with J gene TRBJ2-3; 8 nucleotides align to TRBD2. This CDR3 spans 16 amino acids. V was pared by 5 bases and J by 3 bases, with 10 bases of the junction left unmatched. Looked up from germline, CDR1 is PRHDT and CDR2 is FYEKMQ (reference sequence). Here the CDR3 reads CASSNVGERGTDTQYF. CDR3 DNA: TGTGCCAGCAGCAACGTCGGGGAGCGGGGGACAGATACGCAGTATTTT.

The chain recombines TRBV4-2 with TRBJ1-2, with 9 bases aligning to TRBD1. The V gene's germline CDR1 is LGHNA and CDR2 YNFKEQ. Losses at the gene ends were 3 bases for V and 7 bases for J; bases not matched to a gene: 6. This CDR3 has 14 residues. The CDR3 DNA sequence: TGTGCCAGCAGCCAGGCCGGGACAGGGTTTGGCTACACCTTC. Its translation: CASSQAGTGFGYTF.

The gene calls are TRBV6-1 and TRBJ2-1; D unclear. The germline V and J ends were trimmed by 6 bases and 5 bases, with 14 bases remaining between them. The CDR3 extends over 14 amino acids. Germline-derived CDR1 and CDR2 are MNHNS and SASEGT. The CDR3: CASRIMIQNNEQFF. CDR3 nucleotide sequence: TGTGCCAGCAGGATTATGATCCAGAACAATGAGCAGTTCTTC.

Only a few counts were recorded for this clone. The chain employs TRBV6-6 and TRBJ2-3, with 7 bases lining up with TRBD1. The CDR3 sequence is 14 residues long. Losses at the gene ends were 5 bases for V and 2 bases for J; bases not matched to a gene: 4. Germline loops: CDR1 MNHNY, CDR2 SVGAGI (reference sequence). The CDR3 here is CASSQTGDTDTQYF. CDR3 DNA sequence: TGTGCCAGCAGTCAAACAGGGGACACAGATACGCAGTATTTT.

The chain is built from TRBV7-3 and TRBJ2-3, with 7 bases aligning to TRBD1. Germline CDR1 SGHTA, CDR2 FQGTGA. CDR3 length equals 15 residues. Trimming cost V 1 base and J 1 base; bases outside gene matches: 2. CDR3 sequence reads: CASSLIGQGTDTQYF. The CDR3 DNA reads TGTGCCAGCAGCTTAATAGGACAGGGCACAGATACGCAGTATTTT.

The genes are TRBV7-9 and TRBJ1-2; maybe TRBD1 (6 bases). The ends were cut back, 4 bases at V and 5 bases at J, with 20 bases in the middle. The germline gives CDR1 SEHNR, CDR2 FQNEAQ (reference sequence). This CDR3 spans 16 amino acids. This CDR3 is CASSSRDIEREYGYTF. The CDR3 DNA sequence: TGTGCCAGCAGCTCCCGGGACATCGAACGAGAGTATGGCTACACCTTC.

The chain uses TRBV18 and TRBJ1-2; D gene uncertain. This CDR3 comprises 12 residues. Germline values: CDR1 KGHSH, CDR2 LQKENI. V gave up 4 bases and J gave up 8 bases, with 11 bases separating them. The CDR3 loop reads CASSRPLSGYTF. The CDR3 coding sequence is TGTGCCAGCTCACGCCCGTTGAGCGGCTACACCTTC.

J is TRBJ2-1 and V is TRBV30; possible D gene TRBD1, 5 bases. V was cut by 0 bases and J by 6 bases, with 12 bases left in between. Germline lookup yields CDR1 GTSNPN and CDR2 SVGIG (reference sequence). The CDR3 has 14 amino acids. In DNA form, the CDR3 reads TGTGCCTGGAGTGTACAGGCCGATTCCAATGAGCAGTTCTTC. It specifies CAWSVQADSNEQFF.

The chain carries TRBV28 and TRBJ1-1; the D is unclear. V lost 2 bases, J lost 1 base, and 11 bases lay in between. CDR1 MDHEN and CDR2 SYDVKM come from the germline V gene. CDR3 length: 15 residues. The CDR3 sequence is CASSLRGNWNTEAFF. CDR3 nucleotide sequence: TGTGCCAGCAGTTTACGGGGTAACTGGAACACTGAAGCTTTCTTT.

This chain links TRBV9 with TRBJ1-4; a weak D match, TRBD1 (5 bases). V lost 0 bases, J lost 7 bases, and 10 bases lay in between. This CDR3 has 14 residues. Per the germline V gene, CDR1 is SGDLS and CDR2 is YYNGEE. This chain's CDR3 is CASSVAGLSEKLFF. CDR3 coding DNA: TGTGCCAGCAGCGTAGCAGGGTTAAGTGAAAAACTGTTTTTT.

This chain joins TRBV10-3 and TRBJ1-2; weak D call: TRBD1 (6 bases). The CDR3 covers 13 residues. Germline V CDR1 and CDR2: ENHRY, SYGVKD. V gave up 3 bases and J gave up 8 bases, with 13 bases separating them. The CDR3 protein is CAISDDQGYGYTF. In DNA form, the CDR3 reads TGTGCCATCAGTGACGACCAGGGGTACGGCTACACCTTC.

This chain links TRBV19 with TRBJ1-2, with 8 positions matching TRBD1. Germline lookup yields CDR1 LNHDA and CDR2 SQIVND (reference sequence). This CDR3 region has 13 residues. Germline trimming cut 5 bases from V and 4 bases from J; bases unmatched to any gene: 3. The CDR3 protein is CASSRTGSYGYTF. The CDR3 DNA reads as TGTGCCAGTAGTCGGACAGGGTCCTATGGCTACACCTTC.

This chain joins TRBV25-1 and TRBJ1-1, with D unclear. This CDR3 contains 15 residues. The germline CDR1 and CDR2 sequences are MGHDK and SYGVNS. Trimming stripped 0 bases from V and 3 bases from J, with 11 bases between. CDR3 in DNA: TGTGCCAGCAGTGAATATGGGAGGGAGTACACTGAAGCTTTCTTT. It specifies CASSEYGREYTEAFF.

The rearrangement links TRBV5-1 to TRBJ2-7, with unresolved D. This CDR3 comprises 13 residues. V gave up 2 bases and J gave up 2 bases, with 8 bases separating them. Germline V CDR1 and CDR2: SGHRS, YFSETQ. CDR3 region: CASSFGGTYEQYF. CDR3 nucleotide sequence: TGCGCCAGCAGCTTTGGCGGAACCTACGAGCAGTACTTC.

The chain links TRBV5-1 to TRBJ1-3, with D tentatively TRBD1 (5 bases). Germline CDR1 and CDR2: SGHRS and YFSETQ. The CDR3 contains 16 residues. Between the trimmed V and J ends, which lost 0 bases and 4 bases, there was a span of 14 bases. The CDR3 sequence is CASSLDLGEAGNTIYF. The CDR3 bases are TGCGCCAGCAGCTTGGATCTAGGGGAAGCGGGAAACACCATATATTTT.

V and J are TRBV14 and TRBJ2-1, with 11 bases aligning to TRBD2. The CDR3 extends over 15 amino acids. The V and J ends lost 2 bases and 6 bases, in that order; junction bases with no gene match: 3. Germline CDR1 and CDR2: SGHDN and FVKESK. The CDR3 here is CASSQLAGGLNEQFF. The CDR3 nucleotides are TGTGCCAGCAGCCAACTAGCGGGGGGACTCAATGAGCAGTTCTTC.

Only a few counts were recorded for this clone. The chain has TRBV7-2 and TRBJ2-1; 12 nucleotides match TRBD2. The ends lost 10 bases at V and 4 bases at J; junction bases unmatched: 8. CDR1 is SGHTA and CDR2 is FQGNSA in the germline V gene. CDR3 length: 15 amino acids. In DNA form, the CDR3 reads TGTGCCACCGGACGGACTAGCGGGGATTACAATGAGCAGTTCTTC. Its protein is CATGRTSGDYNEQFF.

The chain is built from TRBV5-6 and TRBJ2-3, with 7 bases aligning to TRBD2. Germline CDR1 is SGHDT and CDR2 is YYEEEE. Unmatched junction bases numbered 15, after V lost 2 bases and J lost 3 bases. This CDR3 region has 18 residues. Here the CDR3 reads CASSLDPPRIGGTDTQYF. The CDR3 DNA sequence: TGTGCCAGCAGCTTAGACCCCCCTCGCATCGGGGGGACAGATACGCAGTATTTT.

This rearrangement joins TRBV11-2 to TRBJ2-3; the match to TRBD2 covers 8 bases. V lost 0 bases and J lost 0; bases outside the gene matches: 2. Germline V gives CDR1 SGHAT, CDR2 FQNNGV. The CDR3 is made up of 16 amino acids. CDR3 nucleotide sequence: TGTGCCAGCAGCTTAGATAGCGGGAATAGCACAGATACGCAGTATTTT. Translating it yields CASSLDSGNSTDTQYF.

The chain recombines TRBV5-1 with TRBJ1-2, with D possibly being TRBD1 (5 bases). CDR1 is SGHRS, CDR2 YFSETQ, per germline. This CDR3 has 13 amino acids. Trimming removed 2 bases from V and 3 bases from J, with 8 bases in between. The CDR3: CASSFDSDYGYTF. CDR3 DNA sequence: TGCGCCAGCAGCTTTGACAGCGACTATGGCTACACCTTC.

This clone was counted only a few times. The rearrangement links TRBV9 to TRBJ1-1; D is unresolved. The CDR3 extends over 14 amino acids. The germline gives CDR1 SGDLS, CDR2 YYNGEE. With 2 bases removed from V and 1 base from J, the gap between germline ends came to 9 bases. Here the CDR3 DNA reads TGTGCCAGCAGCGTTGTAGGAGAGAACACTGAAGCTTTCTTT. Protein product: CASSVVGENTEAFF.

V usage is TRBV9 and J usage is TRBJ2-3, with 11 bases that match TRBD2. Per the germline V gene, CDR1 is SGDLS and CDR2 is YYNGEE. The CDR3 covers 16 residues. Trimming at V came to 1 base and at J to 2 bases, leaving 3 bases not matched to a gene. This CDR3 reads CASSVSSGRFTDTQYF. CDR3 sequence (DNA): TGTGCCAGCAGCGTATCTAGCGGGAGGTTCACAGATACGCAGTATTTT.

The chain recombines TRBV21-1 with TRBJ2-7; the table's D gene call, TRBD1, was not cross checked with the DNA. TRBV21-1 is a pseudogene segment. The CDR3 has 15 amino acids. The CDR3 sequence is CASSKLPGVTYEQYF. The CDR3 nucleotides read TGTGCCAGCAGCAAACTTCCAGGGGTCACCTACGAGCAGTACTTC.

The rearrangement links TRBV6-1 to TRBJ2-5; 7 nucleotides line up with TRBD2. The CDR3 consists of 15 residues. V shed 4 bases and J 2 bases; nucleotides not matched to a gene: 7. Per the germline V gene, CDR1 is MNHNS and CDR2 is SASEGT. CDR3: CASSVSGGTQETQYF. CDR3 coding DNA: TGTGCCAGCAGTGTATCGGGGGGAACACAAGAGACCCAGTACTTC.

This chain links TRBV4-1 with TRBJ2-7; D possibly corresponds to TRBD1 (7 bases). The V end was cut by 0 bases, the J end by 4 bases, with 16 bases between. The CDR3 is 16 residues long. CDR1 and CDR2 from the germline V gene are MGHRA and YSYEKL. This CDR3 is CASSQDLAGQRYEQYF. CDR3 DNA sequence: TGCGCCAGCAGCCAAGATCTGGCGGGACAGCGGTACGAGCAGTACTTC.

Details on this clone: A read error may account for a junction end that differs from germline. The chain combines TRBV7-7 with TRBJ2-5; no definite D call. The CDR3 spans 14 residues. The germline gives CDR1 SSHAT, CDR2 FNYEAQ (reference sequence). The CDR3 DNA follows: TGTGCTAGCAGCTTAGACTCAGGTCAAGAGACCCAGTACTTC. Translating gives CASSLDSGQETQYF.

CDR3 region: CASSLTGVTYEQYF. The CDR3 DNA is TGTGCCAGCAGCCTTACAGGGGTTACCTACGAGCAGTACTTC. V is TRBV14 and J is TRBJ2-7, with TRBD1 matching 7 bases. The V gene's germline CDR1 is SGHDN and CDR2 FVKESK. This CDR3 contains 14 residues. V was clipped by 4 bases and J by 2 bases; unmatched bases: 5. Using reference TRBV14 and TRBJ2-7 for the parts outside the CDR3, the full variable domain is EAGVTQFPSHSVIEKGQTVTLRCDPISGHDNLYWYRRVMGKEIKFLLHFVKESKQDESGMPNNRFLAERTGGTYSTLKVQPAELEDSGVYFCASSLTGVTYEQYFGPGTRLTVT.